The clone carrying this T cell receptor beta chain showed up just a few times. As yet, its antigen is unknown. TCR beta CDR3 amplification used RNA transcripts. First-round RT-PCR used HTBI primers; second-round multiplex PCR followed. One entry per CDR3 protein results from TCRdb running MiXCR on the multiplex PCR reads. The table records over a million distinct CDR3 sequences, 35% to 40% of them present only once. Lactation, pregnancy, uncontrolled infections and other autoimmune diseases were all grounds for excluding patients. Orbital computed tomography, together with clinical symptoms, serum thyroxine, TRAb and thyroid ultrasound, was used for diagnosis. The CDR3 extends over 13 amino acids. Per germline, CDR1 WSHSY and CDR2 SAAADI. With 8 bases removed from V and 1 base from J, the gap between germline ends came to 11 bases. This sample was included in a study of Graves' ophthalmopathy and Graves' hyperthyroidism. Findings and limits, study-wide: Discrimination between ophthalmopathy and stable hyperthyroidism by a 13-signature model showed roughly 88% sensitivity and over 70% specificity.

The chain recombines TRBV10-2 with TRBJ1-1; D may be TRBD1 (5 bases). The source of this sequence is an adult man with Graves' hyperthyroidism. Sequencing input: peripheral blood or thyroid tissue (not recorded which). DNA of the CDR3: TGCGCCAGCTGGGGCCGGGGGAACACTGAAGCTTTCTTT. Translating it yields CASWGRGNTEAFF.